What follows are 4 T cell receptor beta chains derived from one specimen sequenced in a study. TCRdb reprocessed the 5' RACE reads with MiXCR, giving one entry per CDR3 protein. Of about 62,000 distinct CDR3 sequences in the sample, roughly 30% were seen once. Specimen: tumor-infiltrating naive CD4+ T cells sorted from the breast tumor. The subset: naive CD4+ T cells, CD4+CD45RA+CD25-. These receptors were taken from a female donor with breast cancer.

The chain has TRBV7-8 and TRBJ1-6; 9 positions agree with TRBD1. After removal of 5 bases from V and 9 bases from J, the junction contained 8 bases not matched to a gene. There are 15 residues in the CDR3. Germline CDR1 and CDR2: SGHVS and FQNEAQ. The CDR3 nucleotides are TGTGCCAGCAGCCAGGGACAGGGATCTCGTTCACCCCTCCACTTT. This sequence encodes CASSQGQGSRSPLHF.

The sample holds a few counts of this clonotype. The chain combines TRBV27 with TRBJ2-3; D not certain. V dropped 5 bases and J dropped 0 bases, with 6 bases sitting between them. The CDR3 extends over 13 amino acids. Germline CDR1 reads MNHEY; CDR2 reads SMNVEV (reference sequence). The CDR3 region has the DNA TGTGCCAGCAGTCAGAGAAGCACAGATACGCAGTATTTT. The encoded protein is CASSQRSTDTQYF.

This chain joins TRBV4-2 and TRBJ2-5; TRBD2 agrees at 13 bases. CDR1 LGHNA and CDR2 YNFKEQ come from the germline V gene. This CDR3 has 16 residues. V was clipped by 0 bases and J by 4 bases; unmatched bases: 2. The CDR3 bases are TGTGCCAGCAGCCAAGATCGGACTAGCGGGGGAGAGACCCAGTACTTC. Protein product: CASSQDRTSGGETQYF.

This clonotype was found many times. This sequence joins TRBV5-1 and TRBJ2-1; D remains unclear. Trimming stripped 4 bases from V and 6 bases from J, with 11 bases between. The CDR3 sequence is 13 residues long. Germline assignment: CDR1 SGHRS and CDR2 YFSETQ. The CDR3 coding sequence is TGCGCCAGCAGCACTTCTAGGAGCAATGAGCAGTTCTTC. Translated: CASSTSRSNEQFF.